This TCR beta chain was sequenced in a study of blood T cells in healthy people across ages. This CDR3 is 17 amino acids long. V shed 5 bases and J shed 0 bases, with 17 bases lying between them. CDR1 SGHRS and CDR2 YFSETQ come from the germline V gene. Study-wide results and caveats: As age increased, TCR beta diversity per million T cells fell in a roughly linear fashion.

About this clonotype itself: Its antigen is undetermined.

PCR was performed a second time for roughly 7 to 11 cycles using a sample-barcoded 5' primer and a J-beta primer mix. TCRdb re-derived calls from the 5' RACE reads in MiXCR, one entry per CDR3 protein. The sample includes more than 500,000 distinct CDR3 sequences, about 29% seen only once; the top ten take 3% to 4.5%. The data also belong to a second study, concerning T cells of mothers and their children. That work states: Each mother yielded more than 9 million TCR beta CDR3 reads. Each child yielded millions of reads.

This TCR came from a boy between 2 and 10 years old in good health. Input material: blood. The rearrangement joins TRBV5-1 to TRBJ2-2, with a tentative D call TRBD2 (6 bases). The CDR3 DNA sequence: TGCGCCAGCAGACGCAACGGGACTCCCGCGAACACCGGGGAGCTGTTTTTT. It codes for CASRRNGTPANTGELFF.